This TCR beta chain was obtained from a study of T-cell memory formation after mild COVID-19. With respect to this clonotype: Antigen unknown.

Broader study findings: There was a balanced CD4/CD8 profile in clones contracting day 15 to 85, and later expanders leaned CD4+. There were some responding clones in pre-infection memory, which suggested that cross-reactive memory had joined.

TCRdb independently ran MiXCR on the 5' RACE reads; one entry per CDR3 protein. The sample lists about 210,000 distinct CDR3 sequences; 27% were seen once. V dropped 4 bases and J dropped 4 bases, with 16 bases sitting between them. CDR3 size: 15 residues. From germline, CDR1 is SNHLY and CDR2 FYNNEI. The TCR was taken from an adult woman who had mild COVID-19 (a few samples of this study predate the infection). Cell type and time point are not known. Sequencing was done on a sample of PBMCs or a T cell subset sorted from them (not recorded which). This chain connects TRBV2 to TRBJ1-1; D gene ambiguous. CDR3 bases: TGTGCCAGCAGTGGAACAAATTTTAGGAGCACTGAAGCTTTCTTT. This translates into CASSGTNFRSTEAFF.